This T cell receptor beta chain is drawn from a study of PD-1 blockade in classical Hodgkin lymphoma. The length of the CDR3 is 15 residues. V lost 7 bases, J lost 5 bases, and 20 bases lay in between. Germline assignment: CDR1 SNHLY and CDR2 FYNNEI. Assay used: immunoSEQ multiplex PCR; TCRdb lists only in-frame clones, some missing. The sample yields 110,000 or so clones, roughly nine tenths seen once. Time point given: cycle 4 day 1 (C4D1), after more than five weeks of nivolumab. The patients all showed relapse after autologous stem cell transplantation, while their brentuximab vedotin exposure varied.

This receptor was obtained from a human donor with classical Hodgkin lymphoma. Sequences were derived from peripheral blood mononuclear cells (PBMCs), sampled before the fourth cycle of nivolumab. The chain employs TRBV2 and TRBJ2-5, with a tentative D call TRBD2 (6 bases). The CDR3 reads CASNPAGNGQETQYF. CDR3 nucleotides: TGTGCCAGCAACCCGGCGGGAAATGGCCAGGAGACCCAGTACTTC. Filled out from reference TRBV2 and TRBJ2-5, the complete variable domain reads EPEVTQTPSHQVTQMGQEVILRCVPISNHLYFYWYRQILGQKVEFLVSFYNNEISEKSEIFDDQFSVERPDGSNFTLKIRSTKLEDSAMYFCASNPAGNGQETQYFGPGTRLLVL.